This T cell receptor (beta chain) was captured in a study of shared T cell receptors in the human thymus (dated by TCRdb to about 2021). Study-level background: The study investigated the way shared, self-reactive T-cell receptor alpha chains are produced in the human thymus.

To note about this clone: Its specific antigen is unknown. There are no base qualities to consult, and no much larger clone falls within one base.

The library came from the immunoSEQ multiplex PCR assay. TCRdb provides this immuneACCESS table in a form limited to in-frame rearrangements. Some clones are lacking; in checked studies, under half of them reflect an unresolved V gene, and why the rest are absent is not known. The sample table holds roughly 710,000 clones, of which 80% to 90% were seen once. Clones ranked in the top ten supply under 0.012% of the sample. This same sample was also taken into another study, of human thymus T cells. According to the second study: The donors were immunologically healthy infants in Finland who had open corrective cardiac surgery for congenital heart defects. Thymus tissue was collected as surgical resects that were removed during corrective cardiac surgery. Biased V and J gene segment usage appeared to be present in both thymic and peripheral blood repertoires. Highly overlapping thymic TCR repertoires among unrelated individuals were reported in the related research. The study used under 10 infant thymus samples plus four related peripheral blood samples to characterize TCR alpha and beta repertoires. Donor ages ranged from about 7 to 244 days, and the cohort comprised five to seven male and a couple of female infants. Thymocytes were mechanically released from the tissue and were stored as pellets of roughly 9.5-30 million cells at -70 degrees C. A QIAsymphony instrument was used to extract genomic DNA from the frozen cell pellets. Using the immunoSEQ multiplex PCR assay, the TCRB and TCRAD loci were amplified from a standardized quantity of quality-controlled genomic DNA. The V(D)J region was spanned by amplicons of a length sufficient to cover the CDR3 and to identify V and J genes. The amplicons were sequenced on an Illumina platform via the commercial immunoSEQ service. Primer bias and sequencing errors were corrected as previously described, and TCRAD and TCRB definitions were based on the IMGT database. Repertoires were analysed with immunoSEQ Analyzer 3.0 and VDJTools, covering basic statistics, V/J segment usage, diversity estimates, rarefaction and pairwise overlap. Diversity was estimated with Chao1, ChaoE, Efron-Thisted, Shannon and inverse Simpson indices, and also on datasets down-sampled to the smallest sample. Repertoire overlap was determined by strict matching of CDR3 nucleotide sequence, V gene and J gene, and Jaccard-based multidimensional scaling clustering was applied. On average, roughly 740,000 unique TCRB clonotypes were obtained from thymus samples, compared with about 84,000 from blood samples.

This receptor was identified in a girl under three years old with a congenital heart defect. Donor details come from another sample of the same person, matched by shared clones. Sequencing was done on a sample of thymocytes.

The sequence in DNA is TGCGCCAGCAGCCCCAGCGGCGGGACAGCCTTTAGTCAGCCCCAGCATTTT. Its translation reads: CASSPSGGTAFSQPQHF. The V gene is TRBV4-1 and the J gene is TRBJ1-5, with TRBD1 identical over 7 junction bases. The CDR3, cysteine through phenylalanine, is 17 amino acids long. Only the CDR3 DNA stays, 51 bases, in frame from base 1. Unmatched junction bases come to 15, with V trimmed by 4 bases and J by 6 bases. The germline V gene gives CDR1 as MGHRA and CDR2 as YSYEKL.